Listed here are 26 T cell receptor beta chains from one sample, sequenced in a study of T-cell reconstitution after alpha-beta-depleted transplantation in children. This sample's TCRbeta library carried unique molecular identifier barcodes. A single record per CDR3 protein comes from TCRdb applying MiXCR to the PCR reads. The data contain fewer than 550,000 distinct CDR3 sequences, around 10% of them singletons. The input for sequencing was PBMCs, mostly from graft donor cells, taken 180 days after TCRalphabeta/CD19-depleted stem cell transplant. Every receptor here comes from a female patient aged 2-9 years who had a stem cell transplant for aplastic anemia, so the T cells may come from the graft donor.

The V call is TRBV30, the J call TRBJ2-1; possibly TRBD1 or TRBD2 for D (5 bases each). The CDR3 has 15 residues. Per the germline V gene, CDR1 is GTSNPN and CDR2 is SVGIG (reference sequence). Here the CDR3 reads CAGTASPTPYNEQFF. As DNA, the CDR3 is TGTGCGGGGACGGCTAGCCCTACCCCCTACAATGAGCAGTTCTTC.

This clonotype was counted many times. The chain recombines TRBV12-3 or TRBV12-4 with TRBJ2-1; D possibly corresponds to TRBD2 (5 bases). V was cut by 8 bases and J by 0 bases, with 17 bases left in between. The CDR3 loop spans 16 amino acids. As DNA, the CDR3 is TGTGCCAGCGATCCAGACCAAACTAGCTCCTACAATGAGCAGTTCTTC. This translates into CASDPDQTSSYNEQFF.

This clonotype has a handful of counts. The rearrangement joins TRBV14 to TRBJ2-1, with D tentatively TRBD1 (5 bases). CDR1 is SGHDN and CDR2 is FVKESK in the germline V gene. The V end lost 4 bases, the J end lost 1 base, and 11 bases lay between the germline ends. This CDR3 spans 15 amino acids. The chain's CDR3 is CASSPGAFSYNEQFF. The DNA of the CDR3 is TGTGCCAGCAGCCCTGGGGCCTTTTCCTACAATGAGCAGTTCTTC.

This clonotype was recorded at least ten times. This rearrangement joins TRBV4-3 to TRBJ2-5, with 11 bases lining up with TRBD2. Unmatched junction bases numbered 8, after V lost 1 base and J lost 4 bases. This CDR3 is built from 17 residues. Per germline, CDR1 LGHNA and CDR2 YSLEER. The CDR3 nucleotides read TGCGCCAGCAGCCAAGGTCTAGCGGGAGGAGCGTTAGAGACCCAGTACTTC. It encodes CASSQGLAGGALETQYF.

This clonotype was counted only a few times. This chain connects TRBV5-1 to TRBJ2-3, with 11 bases that match TRBD2. This CDR3 has 13 amino acids. Germline V CDR1 and CDR2: SGHRS, YFSETQ. Trimming removed 1 base from V and 9 bases from J; junction bases left unmatched: 1. The CDR3 DNA sequence: TGCGCCAGCAGCTTGCGACTAGCGGGAACGCAGTATTTT. Residues: CASSLRLAGTQYF.

This clonotype was recorded a few times. The V and J genes are TRBV20-1 and TRBJ2-2, with D possibly matching TRBD2 (6 bases). The length of the CDR3 is 14 residues. Trimming left V 0 bases short and J 5 bases short, with 10 bases between. Germline V gives CDR1 DFQATT, CDR2 SNEGSKA (reference sequence). This CDR3 is CSARDLSGTGELFF. In DNA, the CDR3 is TGCAGTGCTAGAGACCTCAGCGGGACCGGGGAGCTGTTTTTT.

The genes are TRBV6-2 or TRBV6-3 and TRBJ2-5; TRBD2 matches 9 bases. The CDR3 totals 15 residues. The V and J ends lost 6 bases and 2 bases, in that order; junction bases with no gene match: 7. CDR1 and CDR2 (germline): MNHEY, SVGEGT. The CDR3, as DNA: TGTGCCAGCAGAAAACGACTAGCGGCTCAAGAGACCCAGTACTTC. This codes for CASRKRLAAQETQYF.

V and J are TRBV28 and TRBJ2-1; a possible D gene is TRBD2 (7 bases). CDR3 length: 16 residues. V was trimmed by 4 bases and J by 3 bases, leaving 16 bases between them. The germline gives CDR1 MDHEN, CDR2 SYDVKM. Written as DNA, the CDR3 is TGTGCCAGCAGTTCCCCCCGGGGGGCGAACTACAATGAGCAGTTCTTC. Translating gives CASSSPRGANYNEQFF.

This clonotype occurred many times. The chain joins TRBV5-6 to TRBJ2-1; 10 bases are a match to TRBD2. CDR1 SGHDT and CDR2 YYEEEE come from the germline V gene. The CDR3 is 16 amino acids. Losses at the gene ends were 3 bases for V and 9 bases for J; bases not matched to a gene: 12. The CDR3 nucleotides are TGTGCCAGCAGCTCCCGAGGGACTAGCGTACGGGGTGAGCAGTTCTTC. Translation: CASSSRGTSVRGEQFF.

This rearrangement joins TRBV3-1 to TRBJ2-7; no clear D. Trimming pared 5 bases from V and 3 bases from J, leaving 8 bases between. The CDR3 has 12 amino acids. Germline CDR1 and CDR2: LGHDT and YNNKEL (reference sequence). The CDR3 coding sequence is TGTGCCAGCAGCAAAGCCCACTACGAGCAGTACTTC. Protein product: CASSKAHYEQYF.

The DNA for the CDR3 is TGTGCCGCTAAACGGAGCAACACCGGGGAGCTGTTTTTT. Its protein product is CAAKRSNTGELFF. The chain combines TRBV6-2 or TRBV6-3 with TRBJ2-2; D ambiguous. There are 13 residues in the CDR3. In germline, CDR1 is MNHEY, CDR2 SVGEGT. Trimming took 11 bases from V and 2 from J, leaving 12 bases between them.

V is TRBV20-1 and J is TRBJ2-7, with TRBD2 matching 7 bases. V dropped 8 bases and J dropped 4; count of bases not matched to a gene: 11. CDR1 is DFQATT, CDR2 SNEGSKA, per germline (reference sequence). The CDR3 is 13 residues long. The CDR3 here is CSSGGRLVYEQYF. The DNA for the CDR3 is TGCAGTTCGGGGGGACGCCTAGTTTACGAGCAGTACTTC.

There are a few counts of this clonotype. The V call is TRBV27, the J call TRBJ1-5, with 8 nucleotides matching TRBD1. CDR1 is MNHEY, CDR2 SMNVEV, per germline (reference sequence). The CDR3 loop spans 14 amino acids. Unmatched junction bases numbered 5, after V lost 6 bases and J lost 4 bases. CDR3 nucleotides: TGTGCCAGCAGACCCGGGACAGGAAATCAGCCCCAGCATTTT. It translates to CASRPGTGNQPQHF.

In this sample, this clonotype turned up a few times. V usage is TRBV2 and J usage is TRBJ2-2, with a weak D call TRBD2 (6 bases). V lost 6 bases, J lost 5 bases, and 19 bases lay in between. Germline V gene data show CDR1 as SNHLY and CDR2 as FYNNEI. This CDR3 comprises 16 residues. CDR3 sequence: CASRHPGGVKTGELFF. DNA of the CDR3: TGTGCCAGCAGACATCCCGGCGGGGTAAAGACCGGGGAGCTGTTTTTT. The entire variable domain, with the rest obtained from reference TRBV2 and TRBJ2-2, is as follows: EPEVTQTPSHQVTQMGQEVILRCVPISNHLYFYWYRQILGQKVEFLVSFYNNEISEKSEIFDDQFSVERPDGSNFTLKIRSTKLEDSAMYFCASRHPGGVKTGELFFGEGSRLTVL.

At least ten counts were recorded for this clonotype. The chain has TRBV29-1 and TRBJ2-1; D not certain. The CDR3 contains 14 residues. Deletions cut 7 bases from V and 4 bases from J, with 17 bases between. Looked up from germline, CDR1 is SQVTM and CDR2 is ANQGSEA. This CDR3 reads CSAKQIMKYNEQFF. The CDR3 bases are TGCAGCGCGAAACAGATTATGAAGTACAATGAGCAGTTCTTC.

This clonotype was observed many times. The J gene is TRBJ1-4, the V gene TRBV12-3 or TRBV12-4, with unresolved D. CDR3 size: 16 residues. With 3 bases removed from V and 0 bases from J, the gap between germline ends came to 11 bases. CDR3 loop: CASSLRQFATNEKLFF. Written as DNA, the CDR3 is TGTGCCAGCAGTTTGCGTCAGTTCGCAACTAATGAAAAACTGTTTTTT.

A few counts support this clonotype. This rearrangement joins TRBV12-3 or TRBV12-4 to TRBJ2-1, with D possibly TRBD2 on 6 matching bases. The V end lost 7 bases, the J end lost 8 bases, and 15 bases lay between the germline ends. CDR3 size: 13 residues. DNA for the CDR3: TGTGCCAGCATTCGGGGGAGTTATGATGAGCAGTTCTTC. It yields the protein CASIRGSYDEQFF.

This chain uses TRBV20-1 with TRBJ2-1, with 8 positions matching TRBD2. V dropped 0 bases and J dropped 0; count of bases not matched to a gene: 4. From germline, CDR1 is DFQATT and CDR2 SNEGSKA (reference sequence). The CDR3 spans 16 residues. The CDR3 region is CSARDLAGSSYNEQFF. The CDR3, as DNA: TGCAGTGCTAGAGACCTAGCGGGTTCCTCCTACAATGAGCAGTTCTTC.

This clonotype has ten or more counts. V is TRBV6-5 and J is TRBJ1-4; D unresolved. Germline loops: CDR1 MNHEY, CDR2 SVGAGI. CDR3 length: 14 amino acids. Trimming removed 2 bases at V and 15 bases at J, with 19 bases between. CDR3 residues: CASSYGRYRGKVFF. CDR3 bases: TGTGCCAGCAGTTACGGCCGTTATCGGGGAAAGGTGTTTTTT.

The V and J genes are TRBV3-1 and TRBJ2-4; TRBD2 might be the D (6 bases). The V end was cut by 0 bases, the J end by 0 bases, with 6 bases between. Germline lookup yields CDR1 LGHDT and CDR2 YNNKEL (reference sequence). This CDR3 comprises 15 residues. The CDR3 protein is CASSQDGGAKNIQYF. The CDR3 region has the DNA TGTGCCAGCAGCCAAGACGGGGGAGCCAAAAACATTCAGTACTTC.

Only a few counts were recorded for this clonotype. The genes are TRBV7-2 and TRBJ2-5, with 7 positions matching TRBD2. Germline loops: CDR1 SGHTA, CDR2 FQGNSA. With 5 bases clipped from V and 5 bases from J, the junction kept 11 bases outside the gene matches. The CDR3 length is 15 residues. The CDR3 is CASSPGVGGVETQYF. The CDR3 nucleotides read TGTGCCAGCAGCCCGGGGGTTGGGGGGGTGGAGACCCAGTACTTC.

The chain joins TRBV29-1 to TRBJ1-3, with a possible D match to TRBD1 (5 bases). The germline CDR1 and CDR2 sequences are SQVTM and ANQGSEA. This CDR3 is built from 13 residues. Trimming stripped 6 bases from V and 3 bases from J, with 12 bases between. This chain's CDR3 is CSVRGSNGNTIYF. In DNA form, the CDR3 reads TGCAGCGTCCGGGGGTCGAATGGAAACACCATATATTTT.

This clonotype has a handful of counts. The gene calls are TRBV6-5 and TRBJ1-2; perhaps TRBD1 as D (5 bases). The CDR3 has 12 amino acids. V was pared by 6 bases and J by 7 bases, with 12 bases between. Germline CDR1 MNHEY, CDR2 SVGAGI. The chain's CDR3 is CASSLRGRGYTF. The CDR3 DNA follows: TGTGCCAGCAGCCTGAGGGGCCGTGGCTACACCTTC.

The chain carries TRBV28 and TRBJ1-2; D is perhaps TRBD1 (5 bases). V shed 5 bases and J shed 6 bases, with 16 bases lying between them. The CDR3 consists of 14 residues. Germline CDR1 is MDHEN and CDR2 is SYDVKM. CDR3 loop: CASSPWDETNGYTF. Here the CDR3 DNA reads TGTGCCAGCAGTCCCTGGGACGAGACCAATGGCTACACCTTC.

The rearrangement uses TRBV9 and TRBJ1-2; D gene unclear. From germline, CDR1 is SGDLS and CDR2 YYNGEE. Trimming took 0 bases from V and 8 from J, leaving 8 bases between them. The CDR3 totals 12 residues. CDR3: CASSVVGGGYTF. The CDR3 DNA reads as TGTGCCAGCAGCGTAGTTGGTGGAGGCTACACCTTC.

This clonotype has just a few counts. The chain links TRBV21-1 to TRBJ2-7; the table's D call TRBD1 went unverified against the DNA. TRBV21-1 is deemed a pseudogene. The CDR3 sequence is 18 residues long. The CDR3 is CASSKGVTGEARSYEQYV. CDR3 sequence (DNA): TGTGCCAGCAGCAAAGGGGTCACAGGGGAAGCAAGGTCCTACGAGCAGTACGTC.